This TCR beta chain emerged from a study of cytomegalovirus exposure and HLA in healthy donors. Study-level findings and limits: The study designated fewer than 200 TCR beta chains cytomegalovirus-associated. For cytomegalovirus status, the classifier reportedly gave diagnoses with high specificity and sensitivity.

The PCR contained 60 Vbeta and 13 Jbeta primers. Measured with immunoSEQ multiplex PCR; TCRdb has only the in-frame clones, and not every one. This sample has 80,000 to 100,000 clones, with 65% to 80% found just once. There are a few counts of this clone. Its specificity is not known. CDR1 and CDR2 from the germline V gene are SGDLS and YYNGEE. The V segment lost 4 bases and the J segment 10 bases; nucleotides outside the gene matches: 14. CDR3 size: 16 residues. V usage is TRBV9 and J usage is TRBJ2-1, with 10 bases lining up with TRBD2. This sequence was found in a young woman in good health and CMV-seropositive. Sample: PBMCs. CDR3 protein: CASSYSRLAGEWEQFF. CDR3 coding DNA: TGTGCCAGCAGCTATAGCAGGCTAGCGGGGGAGTGGGAGCAGTTCTTC.